This paragraph reports one T cell receptor (beta chain). No antigen is known for it. These data belong to a study of post-analysis software for immune sequencing data. Turning to the study itself: Recorded disease courses covered relapsing-remitting, secondary progressive and progressive-relapsing multiple sclerosis. Some patients had no subtype annotation. Points from the study as a whole: Samples sharing a preparation batch grouped tightly together when assessed by F measure. Compared with controls, patients had more of about 5 TRBV segments, including TRBV5-6, TRBV5-1 and TRBV20-1. Controls' normalized Chao1 diversity significantly exceeded that of multiple sclerosis patients.

This CDR3 region has 16 residues. Germline CDR1 reads SGHTA; CDR2 reads FQGNSA. V shed 0 bases and J shed 0 bases, with 9 bases lying between them. Each TCR beta cDNA library carried unique molecular identifiers. T cells numbering roughly 1 to 10 million yielded cDNA molecules that totaled about 500,000. One entry per CDR3 protein, called by TCRdb with MiXCR from the PCR reads. Counted here are 350,000 to 500,000 distinct CDR3 sequences, 39% occurring once; the ten biggest clones make up 6.5% to 8%. Input material: blood. This TCR derives from a girl aged 2 to 10 with multiple sclerosis. This chain joins TRBV7-2 and TRBJ2-1, with D perhaps matching TRBD2 (6 bases). CDR3 bases: TGTGCCAGCAGCTTAGCTTACGGGAGCTCCTACAATGAGCAGTTCTTC. Its protein is CASSLAYGSSYNEQFF.